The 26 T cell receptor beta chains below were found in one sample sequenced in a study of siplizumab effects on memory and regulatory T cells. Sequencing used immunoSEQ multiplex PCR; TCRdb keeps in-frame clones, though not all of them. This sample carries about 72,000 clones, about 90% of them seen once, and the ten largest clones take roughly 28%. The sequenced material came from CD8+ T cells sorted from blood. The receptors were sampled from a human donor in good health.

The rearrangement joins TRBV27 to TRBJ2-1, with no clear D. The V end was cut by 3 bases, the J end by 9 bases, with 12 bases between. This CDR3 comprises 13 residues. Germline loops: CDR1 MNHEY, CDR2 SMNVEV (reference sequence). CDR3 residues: CASSLLGSGEQFF. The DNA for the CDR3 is TGTGCCAGCAGTTTGTTGGGGTCGGGTGAGCAGTTCTTC.

Written as DNA, the CDR3 is TGTGCCAGCAGCTCGACAGGGAAGGGGACTGAAGCTTTCTTT. It yields the protein CASSSTGKGTEAFF. The rearrangement joins TRBV7-9 to TRBJ1-1; 7 bases are a match to TRBD1. The CDR3 spans 14 residues. Germline CDR1 is SEHNR and CDR2 is FQNEAQ (reference sequence). The V gene end was trimmed by 4 bases and the J gene end by 5 bases; junction bases not matched to a gene: 7.

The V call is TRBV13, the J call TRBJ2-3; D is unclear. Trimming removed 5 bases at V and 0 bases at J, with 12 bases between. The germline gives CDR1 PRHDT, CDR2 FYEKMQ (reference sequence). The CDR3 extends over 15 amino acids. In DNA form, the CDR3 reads TGTGCCAGCAGCGGAGCTAAGTCTAGCACAGATACGCAGTATTTT. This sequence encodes CASSGAKSSTDTQYF.

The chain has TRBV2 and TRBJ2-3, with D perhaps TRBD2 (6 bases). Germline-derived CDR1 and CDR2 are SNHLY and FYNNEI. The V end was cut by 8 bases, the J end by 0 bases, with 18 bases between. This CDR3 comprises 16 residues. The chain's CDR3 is CASLKGGKPSTDTQYF. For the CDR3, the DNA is TGTGCCAGCCTGAAAGGAGGGAAACCAAGCACAGATACGCAGTATTTT.

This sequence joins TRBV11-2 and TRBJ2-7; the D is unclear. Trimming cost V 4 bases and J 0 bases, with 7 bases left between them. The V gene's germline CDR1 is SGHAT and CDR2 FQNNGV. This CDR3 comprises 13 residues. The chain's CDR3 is CASSSGRSYEQYF. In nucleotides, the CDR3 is TGTGCCAGCAGCTCCGGCCGCTCCTACGAGCAGTACTTC.

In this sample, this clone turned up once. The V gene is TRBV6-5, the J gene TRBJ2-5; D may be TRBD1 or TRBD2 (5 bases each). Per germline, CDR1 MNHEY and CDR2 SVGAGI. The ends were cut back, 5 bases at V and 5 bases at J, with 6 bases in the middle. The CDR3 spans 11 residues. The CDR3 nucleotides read TGTGCCAGCAGTGGGGGTGAGACCCAGTACTTC. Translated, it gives CASSGGETQYF.

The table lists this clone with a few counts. CDR3 DNA sequence: TGTGCCAGCAGTGAACACGGGACAGAGGGATACAATGAGCAGTTCTTC. It yields the protein CASSEHGTEGYNEQFF. The V and J genes are TRBV6-1 and TRBJ2-1; 7 bases match TRBD1. The CDR3 extends over 16 amino acids. Germline trimming cut 2 bases from V and 4 bases from J; bases unmatched to any gene: 8. In germline, CDR1 is MNHNS, CDR2 SASEGT.

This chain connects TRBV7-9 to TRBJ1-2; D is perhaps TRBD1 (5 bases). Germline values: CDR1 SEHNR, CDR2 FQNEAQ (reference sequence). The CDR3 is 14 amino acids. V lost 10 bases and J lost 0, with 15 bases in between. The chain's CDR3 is CATLDRAANYGYTF. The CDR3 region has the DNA TGTGCCACACTTGACAGAGCAGCTAACTATGGCTACACCTTC. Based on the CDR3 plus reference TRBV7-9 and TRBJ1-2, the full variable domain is DTGVSQNPRHKITKRGQNVTFRCDPISEHNRLYWYRQTLGQGPEFLTYFQNEAQLEKSRLLSDRFSAERPKGSFSTLEIQRTEQGDSAMYLCATLDRAANYGYTFGSGTRLTVV.

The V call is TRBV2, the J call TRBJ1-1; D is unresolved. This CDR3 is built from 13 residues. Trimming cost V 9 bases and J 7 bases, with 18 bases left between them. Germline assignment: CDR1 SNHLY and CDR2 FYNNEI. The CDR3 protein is CASGYTAGSEAFF. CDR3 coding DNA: TGTGCCAGTGGGTACACCGCCGGGAGTGAAGCTTTCTTT.

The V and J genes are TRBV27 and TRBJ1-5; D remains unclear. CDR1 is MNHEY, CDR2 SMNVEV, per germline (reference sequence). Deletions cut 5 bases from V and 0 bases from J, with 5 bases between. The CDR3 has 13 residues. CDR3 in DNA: TGTGCCAGCAGTGCTCTTAGCAATCAGCCCCAGCATTTT. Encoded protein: CASSALSNQPQHF.

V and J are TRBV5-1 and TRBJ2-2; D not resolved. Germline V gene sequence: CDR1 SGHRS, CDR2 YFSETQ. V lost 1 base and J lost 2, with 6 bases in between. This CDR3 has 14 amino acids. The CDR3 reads CASSLTVNTGELFF. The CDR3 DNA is TGCGCCAGCAGCTTGACAGTCAACACCGGGGAGCTGTTTTTT.

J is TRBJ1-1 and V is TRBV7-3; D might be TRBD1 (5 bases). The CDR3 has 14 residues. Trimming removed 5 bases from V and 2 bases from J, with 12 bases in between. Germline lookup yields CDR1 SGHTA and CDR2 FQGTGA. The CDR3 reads CASSQNQGNTEAFF. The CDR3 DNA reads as TGTGCCAGCAGCCAGAACCAGGGCAACACTGAAGCTTTCTTT.

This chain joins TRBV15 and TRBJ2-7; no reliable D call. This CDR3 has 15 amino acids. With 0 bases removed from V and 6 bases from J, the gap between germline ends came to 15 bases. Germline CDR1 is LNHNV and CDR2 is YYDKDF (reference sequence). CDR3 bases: TGTGCCACCAGCAGAGATAGATCCCGGACGATCGAGCAGTACTTC. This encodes CATSRDRSRTIEQYF.

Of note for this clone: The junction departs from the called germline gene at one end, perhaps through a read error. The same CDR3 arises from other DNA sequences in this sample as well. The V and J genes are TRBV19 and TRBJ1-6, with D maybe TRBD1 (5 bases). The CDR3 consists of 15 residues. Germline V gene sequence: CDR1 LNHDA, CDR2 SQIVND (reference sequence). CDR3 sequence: CASSLEGPNNSPLHF. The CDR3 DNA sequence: TGTGCCAGTAGTCTAGAGGGACCGAATAATTCACCCCTCCACTTT.

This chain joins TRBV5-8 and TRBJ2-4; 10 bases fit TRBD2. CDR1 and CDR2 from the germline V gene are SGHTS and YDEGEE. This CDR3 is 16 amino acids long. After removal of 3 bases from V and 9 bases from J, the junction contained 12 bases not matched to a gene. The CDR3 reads CASSSPTSGIESIQYF. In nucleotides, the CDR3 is TGTGCCAGCAGCTCCCCCACTAGCGGGATTGAGAGCATTCAGTACTTC.

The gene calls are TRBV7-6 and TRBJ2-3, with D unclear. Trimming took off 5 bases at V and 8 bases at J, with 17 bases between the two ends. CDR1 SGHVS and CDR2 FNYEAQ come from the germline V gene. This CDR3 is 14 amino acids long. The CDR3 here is CASSASTAWGTQYF. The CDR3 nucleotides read TGTGCCAGCAGCGCAAGCACTGCCTGGGGTACGCAGTATTTT.

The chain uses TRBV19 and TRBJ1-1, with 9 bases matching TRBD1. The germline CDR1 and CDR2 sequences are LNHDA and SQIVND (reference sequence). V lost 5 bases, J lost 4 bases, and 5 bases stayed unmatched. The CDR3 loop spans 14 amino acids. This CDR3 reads CASSWGQGGTEAFF. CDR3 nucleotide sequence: TGTGCCAGTAGTTGGGGACAGGGAGGCACTGAAGCTTTCTTT.

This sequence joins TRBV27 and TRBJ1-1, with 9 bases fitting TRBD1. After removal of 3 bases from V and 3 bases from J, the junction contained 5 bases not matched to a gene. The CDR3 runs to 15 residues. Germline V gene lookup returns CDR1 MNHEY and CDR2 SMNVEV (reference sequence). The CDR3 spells CASSFLQGAYTEAFF. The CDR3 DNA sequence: TGTGCCAGCAGTTTCCTACAGGGGGCCTACACTGAAGCTTTCTTT.

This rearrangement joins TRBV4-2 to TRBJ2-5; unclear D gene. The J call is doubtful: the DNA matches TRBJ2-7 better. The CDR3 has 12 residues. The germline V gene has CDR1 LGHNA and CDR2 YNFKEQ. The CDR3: CASSHRKYEQYF. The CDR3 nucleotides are TGTGCCAGCAGCCATCGCAAGTACGAGCAGTACTTC.

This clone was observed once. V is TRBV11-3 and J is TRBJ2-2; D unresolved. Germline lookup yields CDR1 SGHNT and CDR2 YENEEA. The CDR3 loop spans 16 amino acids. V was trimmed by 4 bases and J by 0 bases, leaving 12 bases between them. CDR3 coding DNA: TGTGCCAGCAGCTCCCGACTCAATCCGAACACCGGGGAGCTGTTTTTT. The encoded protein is CASSSRLNPNTGELFF.

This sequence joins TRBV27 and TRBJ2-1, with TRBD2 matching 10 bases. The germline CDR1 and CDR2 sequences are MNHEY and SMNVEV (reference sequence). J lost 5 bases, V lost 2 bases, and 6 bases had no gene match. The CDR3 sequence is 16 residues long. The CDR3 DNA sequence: TGTGCCAGCAGTTTAGGGGTACTAGCGGGAAACAATGAGCAGTTCTTC. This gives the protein CASSLGVLAGNNEQFF.

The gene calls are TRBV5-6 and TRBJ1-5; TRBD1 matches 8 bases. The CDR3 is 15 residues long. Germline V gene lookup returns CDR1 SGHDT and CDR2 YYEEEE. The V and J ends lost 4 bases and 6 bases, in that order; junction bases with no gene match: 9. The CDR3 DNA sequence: TGTGCCAGCAGCACGGCAGGGGGCAAGATTCAGCCCCAGCATTTT. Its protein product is CASSTAGGKIQPQHF.

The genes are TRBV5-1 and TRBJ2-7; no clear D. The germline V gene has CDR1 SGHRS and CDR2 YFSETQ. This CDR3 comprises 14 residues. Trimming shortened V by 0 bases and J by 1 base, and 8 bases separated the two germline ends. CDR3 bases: TGCGCCAGCAGCTTGGTGGAGTTATCCTACGAGCAGTACTTC. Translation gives CASSLVELSYEQYF.

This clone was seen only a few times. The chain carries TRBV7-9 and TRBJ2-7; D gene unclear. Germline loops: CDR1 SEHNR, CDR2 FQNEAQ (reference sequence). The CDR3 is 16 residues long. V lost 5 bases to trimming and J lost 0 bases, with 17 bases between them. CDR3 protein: CASSRVGQETSYEQYF. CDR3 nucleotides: TGTGCCAGCAGCCGTGTTGGGCAGGAGACCTCCTACGAGCAGTACTTC.

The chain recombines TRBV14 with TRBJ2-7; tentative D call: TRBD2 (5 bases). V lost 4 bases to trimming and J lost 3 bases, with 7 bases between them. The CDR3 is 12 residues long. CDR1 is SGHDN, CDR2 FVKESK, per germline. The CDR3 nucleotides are TGTGCCAGCAGCCCGGGGTTCTACGAGCAGTACTTC. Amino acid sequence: CASSPGFYEQYF.

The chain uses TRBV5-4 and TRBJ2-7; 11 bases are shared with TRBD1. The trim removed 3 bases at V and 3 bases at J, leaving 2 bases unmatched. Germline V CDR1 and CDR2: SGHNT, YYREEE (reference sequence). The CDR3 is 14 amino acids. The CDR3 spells CASSSGTGGYEQYF. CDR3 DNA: TGTGCCAGCAGCTCCGGGACAGGGGGCTACGAGCAGTACTTC.